The clone carrying this TCR beta chain has a handful of counts. This specimen belongs to a study of Graves' ophthalmopathy and Graves' hyperthyroidism. In the study overall: At the time of initial diagnosis and before any treatment, peripheral blood was collected.

Transcripts of RNA were the source for amplifying TCR beta CDR3 regions. A first-round RT-PCR used HTBI primers, followed by a second-round multiplex PCR. Using its own MiXCR run on the multiplex PCR reads, TCRdb lists one record per CDR3 protein. The sample records 260,000 or so distinct CDR3 sequences, around 50% being singletons. Moderate-to-severe activity, with CAS ≥3, NOSPECS ≥4 and duration under 3 months, characterized the donors with ophthalmopathy. Patients were excluded if they had other autoimmune diseases or uncontrolled infections, and likewise if pregnancy or lactation applied. The authors used Ficoll-Paque density gradient centrifugation to separate PBMCs. The input was 7.5 to 10 ml of fresh peripheral blood. The origin of this receptor is an adult man with Graves' ophthalmopathy. Sample: peripheral blood.

This CDR3 is CSVVSGDTGELFF. Written as DNA, the CDR3 is TGCAGCGTTGTATCGGGGGACACCGGGGAGCTGTTTTTT. The chain uses TRBV29-1 and TRBJ2-2; maybe TRBD2 (6 bases). Looked up from germline, CDR1 is SQVTM and CDR2 is ANQGSEA. The CDR3 is 13 residues long. Trimming stripped 4 bases from V and 3 bases from J, with 9 bases between.